The next 6 T cell receptor beta chains were all read from a single sample in a study of T cell clonality in common variable immunodeficiency. The study's findings and limits: In common variable immunodeficiency, TCR beta chains reportedly carried fewer deletions and N-nucleotide insertions.

Profiling relied on immunoSEQ multiplex PCR, and the TCRdb table lists in-frame clones only, not all of them. Recorded here are more than 20,000 clones, none singletons. These receptors are not linked to any known antigen. Material for sequencing was peripheral blood mononuclear cells. The receptors come from a human donor with common variable immunodeficiency.

This clone was picked up many times. The CDR3 goes on 3 residues after the read ends, and that part is filled in from the germline J gene. The chain combines TRBV7-9 with TRBJ2-1; D is possibly TRBD2 (5 bases). The CDR3 runs to 15 residues. Trimming cost V 4 bases and J 2 bases, with 12 bases left between them. Germline CDR1 SEHNR, CDR2 FQNEAQ (reference sequence). The CDR3 loop is CASSSGLIPYNEQFF. The sequenced CDR3 bases are TGTGCCAGCAGCTCAGGACTGATCCCCTACAATGAG.

This clone was observed many times. The DNA ends 3 residues before the CDR3 does, and the rest of the CDR3 is filled in from the germline J gene. The chain combines TRBV19 with TRBJ1-2; 9 positions agree with TRBD1. Germline loops: CDR1 LNHDA, CDR2 SQIVND (reference sequence). The CDR3 has 15 residues. The DNA read from the CDR3 is TGTGCCAGTAGTTCCTGGACAGGGGCCTTCGGCGGC. Its translation is CASSSWTGAFGG. The complete CDR3 reads CASSSWTGAFGGYTF.

This clone occurred many times. Read sequence stops 3 residues before the CDR3 end, and the germline J gene provides the missing end. The rearrangement uses TRBV4-2 and TRBJ2-5; TRBD2 matches at 11 bases. V dropped 2 bases and J dropped 4; count of bases not matched to a gene: 6. The CDR3 totals 16 residues. CDR1 and CDR2 (germline): LGHNA, YNFKEQ. The CDR3 loop is CASSQRLAGSLETQYF. CDR3 bases read: TGTGCCAGCAGCCAAAGACTAGCGGGGAGCTTAGAGACC.

Points on this clone: Sequencing ends 3 residues short of the CDR3 end; the germline J gene provides the rest. The chain couples TRBV20-1 to TRBJ1-1; perhaps TRBD1 as D (5 bases). Germline CDR1 and CDR2: DFQATT and SNEGSKA (reference sequence). The CDR3 contains 13 residues. Deletions cut 3 bases from V and 0 bases from J, with 8 bases between. The DNA read from the CDR3 is TGCAGTGCTAGCGGGGGGGTGAACACTGAA. Its protein is CSASGGVNTE. The CDR3, in full, reads CSASGGVNTEAFF.

This clone was detected ten times or more. The read is 3 residues too short to cover the CDR3 end, so that end is filled in from the germline J gene. The chain combines TRBV7-9 with TRBJ2-1, with 8 bases lining up with TRBD1. The CDR3 is 15 residues long. V was pared by 3 bases and J by 5 bases, with 6 bases of the junction left unmatched. Germline V gene lookup returns CDR1 SEHNR and CDR2 FQNEAQ (reference sequence). CDR3 protein: CASSFGQGAHNEQFF. The CDR3 DNA, read in part, is TGTGCCAGCAGCTTCGGGCAGGGGGCCCACAATGAG.

Concerning this clone itself: The CDR3 extends 3 residues past the end of the read, so its final part is completed from the germline J gene. The chain joins TRBV20-1 to TRBJ1-3, with 7 bases fitting TRBD1. The CDR3 length is 13 residues. Unmatched junction bases numbered 1, after V lost 3 bases and J lost 2 bases. The germline V gene has CDR1 DFQATT and CDR2 SNEGSKA (reference sequence). CDR3: CSASQGAGNTIYF. The sequenced part of the CDR3 DNA is TGCAGTGCTAGTCAGGGGGCTGGAAACACC.